The 10 T cell receptor beta chains listed next were all sequenced from one sample in a study of response to subunit inactivated influenza vaccine (dated by TCRdb to the late 2010s). Receptor libraries were prepared by RT-PCR. The sample was run on an Illumina HiSeq 2500. The public reads were run again by TCRdb, first through fastp at Q25 and then through MiXCR, and only productive beta chains were kept. Each entry is one CDR3 protein sequence, shown with its most common DNA and genes. Within this sample are over 800,000 distinct CDR3 sequences, with less than 25% of them counted one time only. The ten largest make up 10% of the sample. Sequencing used PBMCs from blood, obtained more than 4 days after vaccination. All receptors come from a man aged 45 to 65 who received an inactivated influenza vaccine. Donor details come from another sample of the same person, matched by shared clones.

This clonotype was observed a single time. This chain uses TRBV20-1 with TRBJ2-3; TRBD1 is a possible D gene (5 bases). CDR3 length equals 13 residues. Per germline, CDR1 DFQATT and CDR2 SNEGSKA (reference sequence). Trimming took off 5 bases at V and 4 bases at J, with 13 bases between the two ends. CDR3 DNA: TGCAGTGCTGGGGCCCGTAGGGCAGATACGCAGTATTTT. It is translated as CSAGARRADTQYF.

The rearrangement joins TRBV28 to TRBJ2-7; D is uncertain. Germline V gene sequence: CDR1 MDHEN, CDR2 SYDVKM. V was trimmed by 5 bases and J by 4 bases, leaving 9 bases between them. This CDR3 spans 12 amino acids. The CDR3 nucleotides are TGTGCCAGCAGTCCAATACGGTACGAGCAGTACTTC. It is translated as CASSPIRYEQYF.

The chain employs TRBV4-3 and TRBJ2-2; 12 nucleotides line up with TRBD2. Germline V gene lookup returns CDR1 LGHNA and CDR2 YSLEER. After removal of 1 base from V and 4 bases from J, the junction contained 7 bases not matched to a gene. This CDR3 has 18 residues. For the CDR3, the DNA is TGCGCCAGCAGCCAAGTCGCTAGCGGGAGGGAGGGCACCGGGGAGCTGTTTTTT. Translation: CASSQVASGREGTGELFF.

The J gene is TRBJ1-1, the V gene TRBV6-5; D gene uncertain. Germline-derived CDR1 and CDR2 are MNHEY and SVGAGI. The ends were cut back, 0 bases at V and 4 bases at J, with 15 bases in the middle. This CDR3 spans 16 amino acids. CDR3 DNA sequence: TGTGCCAGCAGTTACTCGATACTGGCCGTGGGCACTGAAGCTTTCTTT. Protein sequence: CASSYSILAVGTEAFF.

This clonotype was observed a handful of times. V is TRBV5-1 and J is TRBJ2-7; 7 bases line up with TRBD1. CDR1 is SGHRS, CDR2 YFSETQ, per germline. The CDR3 is 12 residues long. The V gene end was trimmed by 5 bases and the J gene end by 4 bases; junction bases not matched to a gene: 3. Written as DNA, the CDR3 is TGCGCCAGCAGAACAGGGGAGTACGAGCAGTACTTC. Protein product: CASRTGEYEQYF.

In this sample, this clonotype turned up a few times. The gene calls are TRBV20-1 and TRBJ2-5; D unresolved. Germline CDR1 reads DFQATT; CDR2 reads SNEGSKA (reference sequence). The CDR3 has 13 amino acids. V was pared by 3 bases and J by 1 base, with 9 bases between. CDR3 bases: TGCAGTGCTAGCGGTGACATCCAAGAGACCCAGTACTTC. This gives the protein CSASGDIQETQYF.

The chain uses TRBV7-9 and TRBJ2-5; no clear D gene. This CDR3 is 15 amino acids long. Trimming pared 2 bases from V and 0 bases from J, leaving 10 bases between. The germline CDR1 and CDR2 sequences are SEHNR and FQNEAQ (reference sequence). The CDR3 DNA reads TGTGCCAGCAGCTTAAGCAGGAACCACCAAGAGACCCAGTACTTC. Translation gives CASSLSRNHQETQYF.

This clonotype has only a few counts. J is TRBJ1-5 and V is TRBV10-3; D perhaps matches TRBD1 (5 bases). The ends were cut back, 3 bases at V and 0 bases at J, with 12 bases in the middle. Germline CDR1 reads ENHRY; CDR2 reads SYGVKD. This CDR3 has 16 amino acids. The CDR3 sequence: CAISDIRGYSNQPQHF. CDR3 DNA: TGTGCCATCAGTGATATCCGGGGGTATAGCAATCAGCCCCAGCATTTT.

The V gene is TRBV20-1, the J gene TRBJ1-1, with D possibly being TRBD1 (6 bases). V dropped 5 bases and J dropped 1 base, with 14 bases sitting between them. The CDR3 contains 14 residues. CDR1 and CDR2 from the germline V gene are DFQATT and SNEGSKA (reference sequence). The CDR3 DNA is TGCAGTGCTTTACAAGGGGGTTCGAACACTGAAGCTTTCTTT. Translating it yields CSALQGGSNTEAFF.

The chain has TRBV5-6 and TRBJ1-2; TRBD1 agrees at 9 bases. This CDR3 contains 16 residues. J lost 2 bases, V lost 0 bases, and 5 bases had no gene match. Germline V gene data show CDR1 as SGHDT and CDR2 as YYEEEE. DNA of the CDR3: TGTGCCAGCAGCTTGGCTGCCGGGACAGGGAACTATGGCTACACCTTC. This gives the protein CASSLAAGTGNYGYTF.